The rows below give T cell receptor beta chains drawn from one sample of a study of shared clonotypes between healthy human individuals. TCRdb keeps only in-frame clones here, not all; method: immunoSEQ multiplex PCR. The sample records more than 2 million clones, about 94% being singletons. Specimen: naive CD4+ T cells sorted from blood. These TCRs come from a man aged 18 to 29 in good health. CDR3s include the opening cysteine and the closing phenylalanine or tryptophan. A D gene is named only where the DNA matches it firmly. Some rows have no size entry. The others give once, few or many, or a class for an expanded clone.

V,J,size,D,DNA,CDR3
TRBV10-3,TRBJ2-5,-,-,TGTGCCACCCGAGACACTACCTCCGGAGAGACCCAGTACTTC,CATRDTTSGETQYF
TRBV30,TRBJ2-2,-,-,TGTGCCTGGAGTCCGATTGGGGCAGGGAACACCGGGGAGCTGTTTTTT,CAWSPIGAGNTGELFF
TRBV18,TRBJ2-6,-,-,TGTGCCAGCTCACAGACAGTCTCTGGGGCCAACGTCCTGACTTTC,CASSQTVSGANVLTF
TRBV5-4,TRBJ2-4,-,TRBD1,TGTGCCAGCAGCGTAACAGGGGGTGGCAAAAACATTCAGTACTTC,CASSVTGGGKNIQYF
TRBV18,TRBJ1-3,-,-,TGTGCCAGCTCTGACGGACTGTCGAGCTCTGGAAACACCATATATTTT,CASSDGLSSSGNTIYF
TRBV5-1,TRBJ2-2,-,-,TGCGCCAGCAGCTTGGGAAGTCCTAACACCGGGGAGCTGTTTTTT,CASSLGSPNTGELFF
TRBV28,TRBJ1-2,once,-,TGTGCCAGCAGTTCGACCGGGACGGCGAGCTATGGCTACACCTTC,CASSSTGTASYGYTF
TRBV27,TRBJ1-2,-,TRBD1,TGTGCCAGCAGTCCGGGACAGGACTTATTCTATGGCTACACCTTC,CASSPGQDLFYGYTF
TRBV9,TRBJ1-6,-,-,TGTGCCAGCAGCGAGTCAGGAGGCAATTCACCCCTCCACTTT,CASSESGGNSPLHF
TRBV27,TRBJ2-7,once,-,TGTGCCAGCAGTTTATTGAATTTCCCAAGTTCAGGGCAGTACTTC,CASSLLNFPSSGQYF
TRBV10-2,TRBJ2-3,-,TRBD2,TGCGCCAGCAGTGACCCGCTAGCGGGGGGGTTCCCAGGGCAGTATTTT,CASSDPLAGGFPGQYF
TRBV11-3,TRBJ2-1,-,TRBD1,TGTGCCAGCAGCTTATCCGGGACAGGGTACAATGAGCAGTTCTTC,CASSLSGTGYNEQFF
TRBV6-6,TRBJ1-2,-,TRBD1,TGTGCCAGCAGGGGACAGGGGGCGACGGGCTACACCTTC,CASRGQGATGYTF
TRBV27,TRBJ2-3,-,TRBD1,TGTGCCAGCAACCCGACAGGGGGCGCGTTCACAGATACGCAGTATTTT,CASNPTGGAFTDTQYF
TRBV5-6,TRBJ1-2,once,-,TGTGCCAGCAGCAGGCTAACAGGGAGCTATGGCTACACCTTC,CASSRLTGSYGYTF
TRBV30,TRBJ2-2,-,-,TGTGCCTGGAGATCGGAGGAGCTGTTTTTT,CAWRSEELFF
TRBV18,TRBJ2-6,-,TRBD1,TGTGCCAGCTCACCACCGGGACAGGGAGCCTCTGGGGCCAACGTCCTGACTTTC,CASSPPGQGASGANVLTF
TRBV28,TRBJ1-5,-,-,TGTGCCAGCAGGGGAGGACCTTGGGGTCAGCCCCAGCATTTT,CASRGGPWGQPQHF
TRBV6-1,TRBJ1-2,once,-,TGTGCCAGCCTGGGGAGTCGTCCTAACTATGGCTACACCTTC,CASLGSRPNYGYTF
TRBV5-1,TRBJ1-3,-,-,TGCGCCAGCAGCTTGGCTGGGGGCTCTGGAAACACCATATATTTT,CASSLAGGSGNTIYF
TRBV5-1,TRBJ2-3,-,TRBD1,TGCGCCAGCAGCTTGGTTCAAAGACAGGGGGCAGATACGCAGTATTTT,CASSLVQRQGADTQYF
TRBV5-1,TRBJ2-7,-,TRBD2,TGCGCCAGCAGCAGGACTAGCGGGTACGAGCAGTACTTC,CASSRTSGYEQYF
TRBV30,TRBJ1-5,-,TRBD1,TGTGCCTGGACTCTCCCGGGGGACAGGGGGAGTCAGCCCCAGCATTTT,CAWTLPGDRGSQPQHF
TRBV10-1,TRBJ2-7,once,-,TGCGCCAGCAGTGAGGTTGTGACTGGGGAGCAGTACTTC,CASSEVVTGEQYF
TRBV28,TRBJ1-6,-,TRBD1,TGTGCCAGCAGATTAAGGGACAGTAACTCACCCCTCCACTTT,CASRLRDSNSPLHF
TRBV25-1,TRBJ2-1,-,TRBD2,TGTGCCAGCAGTGCCAATTCCGGGACTAACTACAATGAGCAGTTCTTC,CASSANSGTNYNEQFF
TRBV6-6,TRBJ2-5,-,-,TGTGCCAGCAGAGGAGCTCAAGAGACCCAGTACTTC,CASRGAQETQYF
TRBV11-2,TRBJ2-1,-,-,TGTGCCAGCAGCTTAGTGGATTCGGGAACTATTGCGTTCTTC,CASSLVDSGTIAFF
TRBV19,TRBJ1-4,-,-,TGTGCCAGTAGTATTGGGATGGCTAATGAAAAACTGTTTTTT,CASSIGMANEKLFF
TRBV2,TRBJ2-4,-,TRBD1,TGTGCCAGCAGTTACAGGGGGCTGGTCCTAGCCAAAAACATTCAGTACTTC,CASSYRGLVLAKNIQYF
TRBV11-2,TRBJ2-2,-,TRBD2,TGTGCCAGCAGCTTATCCCCTAGCGGGGCGAACACCGGGGAGCTGTTTTTT,CASSLSPSGANTGELFF
TRBV15,TRBJ1-6,-,-,TGTGCCACCAGCAGAGATCGACTACCGCCATATAATTCACCCCTCCACTTT,CATSRDRLPPYNSPLHF
TRBV30,TRBJ1-3,-,-,TGTGCCTGGAGTAAGGACACCATATATTTT,CAWSKDTIYF
TRBV2,TRBJ1-4,-,TRBD1,TGTGCCAGCATCGGACAGGGGGCCGCTAATGAAAAACTGTTTTTT,CASIGQGAANEKLFF
TRBV7-6,TRBJ2-5,-,-,TGTGCCAGCAGCCAGCCCCAAGAGACCCAGTACTTC,CASSQPQETQYF
TRBV7-2,TRBJ2-1,-,TRBD2,TGTGCCAGCAGCTCGGGACTAGCGGGCTACAATGAGCAGTTCTTC,CASSSGLAGYNEQFF
TRBV18,TRBJ1-2,-,-,TGTGCCAGCGTCAGGGACTTGAACGCTGGCTACACCTTC,CASVRDLNAGYTF
TRBV10-3,TRBJ2-7,-,TRBD1,TGTGCCGTCTTCGCCGGAACAGGGGACGAGCAGTACTTC,CAVFAGTGDEQYF
TRBV4-3,TRBJ1-4,-,-,TGCGCCAGCAGCCAAGAGTCTGGGAGCCCCCAAGAAAAACTGTTTTTT,CASSQESGSPQEKLFF
TRBV11-1,TRBJ1-1,-,-,TGTGCCAGCAGCTTAGACGCGGGCCCTTGGGCTGAAGCTTTCTTT,CASSLDAGPWAEAFF
TRBV9,TRBJ2-2,once,-,TGTGCCAGCAGCCCCCCCGGTAGGACCGGGGAGCTGTTTTTT,CASSPPGRTGELFF
TRBV18,TRBJ1-1,-,TRBD1,TGTGCCAGCTCCCTTCAGGGGGGCGGGGGCACTGAAGCTTTCTTT,CASSLQGGGGTEAFF
TRBV5-1,TRBJ2-2,-,TRBD1,TGCGCCAGCAGCTTGGAGGGACAGGACACCGGGGAGCTGTTTTTT,CASSLEGQDTGELFF
TRBV7-2,TRBJ2-3,-,TRBD2,TGTGCCAGCAGCTTATTCCAGCGGGGGTCAGATACGCAGTATTTT,CASSLFQRGSDTQYF
TRBV27,TRBJ2-1,-,-,TGTGCCAGCAGTTTAGTCGGGGGATACAATGAGCAGTTCTTC,CASSLVGGYNEQFF
TRBV15,TRBJ1-2,-,-,TGTGCCACCAGCAGAGATCGCGGGAGAGATGGCTACACCTTC,CATSRDRGRDGYTF
TRBV5-4,TRBJ1-6,-,-,TGTGCCAGCAGCCCCGGGGGGCAGGGACGCAATTCACCCCTCCACTTT,CASSPGGQGRNSPLHF
TRBV30,TRBJ2-3,-,TRBD2,TGTGCCTGGAGGTTAGCGGGGACCACAGATACGCAGTATTTT,CAWRLAGTTDTQYF
TRBV5-1,TRBJ2-3,-,TRBD1,TGCGCCAGCAGCCAGGACAGGGGAAGATTGACAGATACGCAGTATTTT,CASSQDRGRLTDTQYF
TRBV7-9,TRBJ2-5,once,-,TGTGCCAGCAGCTTATGGGTTGATCAAGAGACCCAGTACTTC,CASSLWVDQETQYF
TRBV19,TRBJ1-5,-,-,TGTGCCAGTAGTATAAGTTACGGGACGAGTCAGCCCCAGCATTTT,CASSISYGTSQPQHF
TRBV6-6,TRBJ1-4,-,-,TGTGCCAGCAGACCGGGAGGTTCAAATGAAAAACTGTTTTTT,CASRPGGSNEKLFF
TRBV7-8,TRBJ1-5,-,TRBD1,TGTGCCAGCAGCTCCAGGACAGGAAGCAATCAGCCCCAGCATTTT,CASSSRTGSNQPQHF
TRBV5-1,TRBJ2-1,-,TRBD2,TGCGCCAGCAGCTCGTTAGCGGGAGAATACAATGAGCAGTTCTTC,CASSSLAGEYNEQFF